The following is a T cell receptor beta chain sequence with its context. Per the germline V gene, CDR1 is MNHNS and CDR2 is SASEGT. The CDR3 consists of 14 residues. TCRdb reprocessed the 5' RACE reads and reports one entry per CDR3 protein, with no DNA. Recorded for this sample: roughly 390,000 distinct CDR3 sequences. The sample is drawn from a study of T cells expressing NK-cell markers. Sequencing input: blood T cells: a sorted CD56 or NKG2C T cell subset, CD4+ or CD8+ T cells, or bulk PBMC T cells (not recorded which). The receptor's source is a man aged 18-69 years in good health. The genes are TRBV6-1 and TRBJ2-1; TCRdb reports TRBD1, a call that lacks DNA to check it against. The CDR3 sequence is CASSARASYNEQFF.